Below, 3 T cell receptor beta chains from the same sample are listed, as sequenced in a study of blood T cell repertoires in COVID-19. Profiling relied on immunoSEQ multiplex PCR, and the TCRdb table lists in-frame clones only, not all of them. The table has under 350,000 clones, 85% to 90% seen once. The source material was PBMCs or T cells enriched from blood (not recorded which). Every receptor here comes from a woman aged 55-75 years who had recovered from COVID-19.

This chain joins TRBV14 and TRBJ2-3; perhaps TRBD2 as D (5 bases). This CDR3 contains 18 residues. Per germline, CDR1 SGHDN and CDR2 FVKESK. Trimming pared 0 bases from V and 7 bases from J, leaving 23 bases between. CDR3 loop: CASSQDPPSGSSRYTQYF. In nucleotides, the CDR3 is TGTGCCAGCAGCCAAGACCCACCTTCGGGGAGCAGCCGATATACGCAGTATTTT.

The chain couples TRBV28 to TRBJ1-5; the match to TRBD1 covers 9 bases. The CDR3 is made up of 14 amino acids. CDR1 MDHEN and CDR2 SYDVKM come from the germline V gene. With V trimmed by 4 bases and J by 6 bases, 4 bases remained unmatched. In nucleotides, the CDR3 is TGTGCCAGCAGTTGGACAGGGGACTTTCAGCCCCAGCATTTT. The encoded protein is CASSWTGDFQPQHF.

Comments on this clone: The same CDR3 arises from other DNA sequences in this sample as well. This sequence joins TRBV9 and TRBJ2-7; tentatively, D is TRBD2 (6 bases). The CDR3 is made up of 14 amino acids. Germline lookup yields CDR1 SGDLS and CDR2 YYNGEE. Trimming removed 2 bases from V and 2 bases from J, with 11 bases in between. The CDR3 nucleotides read TGTGCCAGCAGCGTCGGGACTGGGGCCTACGAGCAGTACTTC. It is translated as CASSVGTGAYEQYF.